This TCR beta chain was documented in a study of blood T cells in healthy people across ages. Primed by a sample-barcoded 5' primer and a J-beta primer mix, a second PCR proceeded for about 7 to 11 cycles. TCRdb processed the 5' RACE reads anew with MiXCR; each CDR3 protein has one entry. Here the sample spans roughly 800,000 distinct CDR3 sequences, 58% being singletons. The CDR3 has 17 amino acids. Deletions cut 4 bases from V and 3 bases from J, with 19 bases between. The sample was blood. The source of this sequence is a man in his thirties or forties in good health. The chain has TRBV12-3 or TRBV12-4 and TRBJ2-1; possibly TRBD2 for D (6 bases). This CDR3 reads CASSSSRRGEIYNEQFF. The CDR3 DNA follows: TGTGCCAGCAGTTCTTCCAGGCGCGGGGAGATCTACAATGAGCAGTTCTTC.